This T cell receptor (beta chain) derives from a study of blood T cells in healthy people across ages (dated by TCRdb to about 2015). Looking at the study overall: In model experiments, template switching captured about one uniquely barcoded TCR beta cDNA molecule for every two T cells. Using deep sequencing normalized with unique cDNA molecular identifiers, the study measured how TCR beta repertoire diversity changes with age. Four age groups were formed from the donors: young (average approximately 15 years), middle-aged (approximately 39), aged (62) and long-lived (more than 75). To avoid experimental bias, donors of different ages were spread randomly across the sequencing lanes. For two donors (one aged 18 to 29 and one aged 80 or older), the study analyzed two additional independent replicas of 1 million unique cDNA reads from the same blood draw.

Paper-wide results and their limitations: The long-lived group showed more naive CD4+ T cells, fewer expanded clones and increased TCR diversity than the aged group, suggesting age selection. Because the CMV infection status of the donors was unknown, age-related changes in expanded clonotypes may potentially have been confounded. Conclusive comparison of naive and antigen-experienced compartments was prevented by the profiling of bulk unsorted PBMCs. Total diversity estimates from one million sequenced T cells were considered lower bounds and underestimates. As age increased, observed TCR beta diversity per million T cells dropped in a roughly linear way, and a significant reduction was already evident by age about 40. A strong correlation was found between observed TCR beta diversity and the percentage of naive T cells measured by flow cytometry.

Measured from the cysteine to the phenylalanine, the CDR3 is 15 residues long. Of the read, only the CDR3 DNA is kept; its 45 bases are in frame from base 1. After removal of 3 bases from V and 0 bases from J, the junction retains 4 bases not matched to a gene. CDR1 and CDR2, per the germline V gene, are ENHRY and SYGVKD. This clonotype was observed a handful of times. This receptor's antigen is unknown. The record has no base qualities; no much larger clone is one base away. The approximately 41 donors, aged roughly 6 to 100 years, were systemically healthy Caucasian individuals from Russia. Roughly 10 milliliters of peripheral blood were collected from each donor into EDTA-treated Vacutainer tubes. Ficoll-Paque density-gradient centrifugation was used to isolate PBMCs, with at least 7 million per sample. Total RNA was extracted from PBMCs with Trizol reagent, with at least 6 micrograms obtained per sample. The percentages of naive CD45RAhigh/CD27high T cells were determined by flow cytometry on a PBMC aliquot from every donor.

Receptors were amplified or captured by 5' RACE. Sequencing was performed on an Illumina HiSeq 2500. A second roughly 6 to 11 cycle PCR used a sample-barcoded 5' primer and a J-beta primer mix. A unique molecular identifier was introduced onto each TCR beta cDNA molecule by a template-switch 5' adaptor carrying 12 random nucleotides. Each sample yielded at least 2.5 million CDR3-containing paired-end reads. The Mint cDNA synthesis kit, primed by a TRBC-specific oligonucleotide, was used to synthesize first-strand cDNA from all RNA. All cDNA was treated with uracil-DNA glycosylase and then went through a first 18-cycle PCR with the universal primers M1SS and BC2_uni_R. Processing in the source paper ran as follows. Normalization of each sample was performed by random selection of 1 million high-quality reads, each carrying a distinct molecular identifier. Reads with shared molecular identifiers were discarded instead of being binned into consensus sequences. MiTCR, run with a Q25 quality threshold and the strictest error-elimination algorithm, handled CDR3 identification, clonotype clustering and error correction. A nonparametric unseen species model using Euler transformation provided a lower-bound estimate of total TCR beta diversity. The public reads were reanalyzed by TCRdb: fastp trimming at Q25, MiXCR alignment, in-frame beta chains only. Every distinct CDR3 protein forms one entry, paired with its most common genes and DNA. Here the V and J calls rest on TCRdb's processing, not on the authors' analysis. The sample contains about 290,000 distinct CDR3 sequences, 25% to 30% of them found a single time. The ten top clones hold 29% of the sample.

The receptor was isolated from a woman in her seventies in good health. The sample was blood. In this chain, TRBV10-3 is recombined with TRBJ2-7, and 8 junction bases match TRBD2. The base sequence is TGTGCCATCAGTGATTCCGGGACTAGCTCCTACGAGCAGTACTTC. Translated, it gives CAISDSGTSSYEQYF.